The rows below give T cell receptor beta chains drawn from one sample of a study of cytomegalovirus exposure and HLA in healthy donors. Clones were read by immunoSEQ multiplex PCR, and TCRdb kept only the in-frame ones, dropping some. The table records roughly 49,000 clones, around 85% of them present only once. The material sequenced was PBMCs. The receptor set was obtained from a boy aged 10-17 years in good health and CMV-seropositive. The CDR3 runs from the conserved cysteine through the conserved F or W. A D gene is named only where the DNA matches it firmly. Not all rows give a size; the values are once, few, many and, for expanded clones, a class.

TRBV5-6	TRBJ1-1	NA	NA	CASSSRLNTEAFF	TGTGCCAGCAGCTCGCGTCTGAACACTGAAGCTTTCTTT
TRBV28	TRBJ2-7	NA	NA	CATRGSEIEQYF	TGTGCCACCCGGGGGAGTGAAATCGAGCAGTACTTC
TRBV5-4	TRBJ2-3	TRBD2	NA	CASSLPTSGRTDTQYF	TGTGCCAGCAGCCTTCCTACTAGCGGGCGCACAGATACGCAGTATTTT
TRBV15	TRBJ2-1	TRBD1	NA	CATSTLFSGQDNEQFF	TGTGCCACCAGCACTTTATTCAGCGGACAGGACAATGAGCAGTTCTTC
TRBV5-1	TRBJ2-1	TRBD2	NA	CASTPVSGGLYNEQFF	TGCGCCAGCACCCCAGTAAGCGGGGGACTTTACAATGAGCAGTTCTTC
TRBV7-9	TRBJ2-5	TRBD2	NA	CASRTGTKETQYF	TGTGCCAGCAGAACCGGGACTAAAGAGACCCAGTACTTC
TRBV10-2	TRBJ1-5	NA	NA	CATRQNSNQPQHF	TGCGCCACCAGACAGAATAGCAATCAGCCCCAGCATTTT
TRBV6-6	TRBJ2-2	NA	few	CASSPYIPGELFF	TGTGCCAGCAGTCCCTATATCCCCGGGGAGCTGTTTTTT
TRBV10-3	TRBJ1-1	NA	NA	CAISDRQSSRVGF	TGTGCCATCAGTGACCGACAGTCTTCGAGAGTGGGCTTT
TRBV18	TRBJ2-5	TRBD1	NA	CASSPGQVPRETQYF	TGTGCCAGCTCACCAGGACAGGTACCCCGTGAGACCCAGTACTTC
TRBV7-9	TRBJ2-2	NA	NA	CASSLEFRTDYTGELFF	TGTGCCAGCAGCTTAGAATTCCGGACAGATTACACCGGGGAGCTGTTTTTT
TRBV11-2	TRBJ2-3	NA	NA	CASSPGVGMNTQYF	TGTGCCAGCAGCCCGGGAGTTGGGATGAATACGCAGTATTTT
TRBV15	TRBJ1-5	NA	NA	CATSRDPAGDVPQHF	TGTGCCACCAGCAGAGATCCGGCAGGGGACGTACCCCAGCATTTT
TRBV18	TRBJ2-5	TRBD2	NA	CASSPGLAETQYF	TGTGCCAGCTCACCCGGACTAGCTGAGACCCAGTACTTC
TRBV7-9	TRBJ2-6	TRBD2	NA	CASSLGGAGANVLTF	TGTGCCAGCAGCTTGGGGGGGGCTGGGGCCAACGTCCTGACTTTC
TRBV10-3	TRBJ1-4	NA	NA	CAISEAEPGGEKLFF	TGTGCCATCAGTGAGGCAGAGCCCGGAGGTGAAAAACTGTTTTTT
TRBV29-1	TRBJ1-2	NA	NA	CSVEGAANYGYTF	TGCAGCGTTGAAGGTGCAGCTAACTATGGCTACACCTTC
TRBV15	TRBJ2-6	NA	NA	CAVTPGSGANVLTF	TGTGCCGTCACGCCGGGCTCTGGGGCCAACGTCCTGACTTTC
TRBV5-6	TRBJ2-1	NA	NA	CASSPDWHEQFF	TGTGCCAGCAGCCCGGACTGGCATGAGCAGTTCTTC
TRBV4-1	TRBJ2-7	NA	NA	CASSDQPPGAGIGYEQYF	TGCGCCAGCAGCGATCAGCCGCCCGGGGCGGGGATAGGCTACGAGCAGTACTTC
TRBV11-2	TRBJ2-7	NA	NA	CASSLWSTGKVSYEQYF	TGTGCCAGCAGCTTATGGTCCACAGGGAAGGTCTCCTACGAGCAGTACTTC
TRBV7-9	TRBJ2-1	NA	NA	CSSTGDLGHEQFF	TGTTCCAGCACGGGGGACTTAGGACATGAGCAGTTCTTC
TRBV19	TRBJ2-3	NA	NA	CASSVAVGSADTQYF	TGTGCCAGTAGCGTGGCTGTGGGGAGTGCAGATACGCAGTATTTT
TRBV4-1	TRBJ2-3	TRBD2	once	CASSPRGGTSTDTQYF	TGCGCCAGCAGCCCCCGGGGGGGGACTAGCACAGATACGCAGTATTTT
TRBV6-6	TRBJ2-3	NA	NA	CASSSWADTDTQYF	TGTGCCAGCAGTTCCTGGGCCGACACAGATACGCAGTATTTT
TRBV13	TRBJ2-3	TRBD2	few	CASRFPQRGADTQYF	TGTGCCAGCAGGTTCCCCCAGCGGGGGGCAGATACGCAGTATTTT
TRBV5-1	TRBJ2-1	TRBD2	NA	CASSLGGGTSYNEQFF	TGCGCCAGCAGCTTGGGTGGGGGGACTAGCTACAATGAGCAGTTCTTC
TRBV19	TRBJ1-1	NA	NA	CASSIRVVRGSLRNTEAFF	TGTGCCAGTAGTATTCGAGTGGTGAGGGGGTCCTTAAGGAACACTGAAGCTTTCTTT
TRBV7-6	TRBJ2-7	TRBD2	NA	CASSSKKAGREQYF	TGTGCCAGCAGCTCGAAAAAAGCGGGGAGGGAGCAGTACTTC
TRBV9	TRBJ2-3	TRBD2	NA	CASSGLAGEDTQYF	TGTGCCAGCAGCGGTCTAGCGGGGGAAGATACGCAGTATTTT
TRBV5-4	TRBJ2-7	NA	NA	CASSSQGGSYEQYF	TGTGCCAGCAGCTCTCAGGGGGGCTCCTACGAGCAGTACTTC
TRBV9	TRBJ2-3	NA	few	CASSVAGGRRDTQYF	TGTGCCAGCAGCGTAGCGGGGGGCAGGAGAGATACGCAGTATTTT
TRBV7-3	TRBJ1-2	TRBD1	NA	CASSCFFGTGGDKFLGGYTF	TGTGCCAGCAGCTGCTTTTTTGGGACAGGGGGCGACAAGTTCTTGGGTGGCTACACCTTC
TRBV11-2	TRBJ2-1	TRBD2	NA	CASSQLAGAYNEQFF	TGTGCCAGCAGTCAACTAGCGGGGGCTTACAATGAGCAGTTCTTC
TRBV18	TRBJ1-3	NA	NA	CASSPAGVEHTIYF	TGTGCCAGCTCACCAGCAGGGGTGGAGCACACCATATATTTT
TRBV5-1	TRBJ1-2	NA	NA	CASSLGGTGSWSGYTF	TGCGCCAGCAGCTTGGGCGGTACAGGGAGCTGGTCTGGCTACACCTTC
TRBV27	TRBJ2-1	TRBD2	NA	CASSLSLPSGGAFEQFF	TGTGCCAGCAGTTTAAGCCTACCTAGCGGGGGGGCCTTTGAGCAGTTCTTC
TRBV19	TRBJ2-7	NA	NA	CASSMGWRDSTYEQYF	TGTGCCAGTAGTATGGGGTGGCGGGACAGCACCTACGAGCAGTACTTC
TRBV13	TRBJ2-7	NA	NA	CASSFGYEQYF	TGTGCCAGCAGCTTCGGCTACGAGCAGTACTTC
TRBV5-6	TRBJ2-7	TRBD1	NA	CASSLAGTAEQYF	TGTGCCAGCAGCTTGGCCGGGACAGCCGAGCAGTACTTC
TRBV9	TRBJ2-5	TRBD1	few	CASSLEGAVEGETQYF	TGTGCCAGCAGCCTAGAGGGGGCAGTCGAAGGAGAGACCCAGTACTTC